Below, 22 T cell receptor beta chains from the same sample are listed, as sequenced in a study of T cell responses to AZD1222 COVID-19 vaccine. TCRdb's copy holds only in-frame clones and misses some; the assay was immunoSEQ multiplex PCR. Of 95,000 to 100,000 clones in the sample, 86% were seen once. The source material was peripheral blood, sampled on day 0 of AZD1222 vaccination. All receptors derive from an adult in good health.

J is TRBJ2-2 and V is TRBV29-1; D is ambiguous. There are 14 residues in the CDR3. The ends were cut back, 4 bases at V and 1 base at J, with 10 bases in the middle. Germline V gives CDR1 SQVTM, CDR2 ANQGSEA. The CDR3 region is CSVVGVQNTGELFF. In DNA form, the CDR3 reads TGCAGCGTTGTGGGTGTGCAGAACACCGGGGAGCTGTTTTTT.

This clone came up once. V and J are TRBV27 and TRBJ1-2; D is unresolved. Deletions cut 3 bases from V and 4 bases from J, with 21 bases between. This CDR3 has 17 amino acids. Germline CDR1 is MNHEY and CDR2 is SMNVEV (reference sequence). DNA of the CDR3: TGTGCCAGCAGTTTGGTTCGGGTGGGCAGCGGAACCTATGGCTACACCTTC. Translated, it gives CASSLVRVGSGTYGYTF.

The chain combines TRBV9 with TRBJ1-1; possible D gene TRBD1, 5 bases. CDR3 length: 14 residues. Trimming removed 0 bases from V and 5 bases from J, with 11 bases in between. Germline loops: CDR1 SGDLS, CDR2 YYNGEE. The CDR3 DNA follows: TGTGCCAGCAGCGTAGTGGTACAGGCTACTGAAGCTTTCTTT. It translates to CASSVVVQATEAFF.

The table lists this clone with a count of one. This chain links TRBV12-3 or TRBV12-4 with TRBJ2-3; D is unclear. Deletions cut 5 bases from V and 6 bases from J, with 6 bases between. This CDR3 comprises 11 residues. The CDR3 coding sequence is TGTGCCAGCAGTCCCACGGATACGCAGTATTTT. Protein sequence: CASSPTDTQYF.

The chain couples TRBV19 to TRBJ1-1; unclear D gene. Trimming removed 3 bases from V and 0 bases from J, with 2 bases in between. Germline-derived CDR1 and CDR2 are LNHDA and SQIVND (reference sequence). The CDR3 runs 12 residues. The CDR3 sequence: CASSIVNTEAFF. DNA for the CDR3: TGTGCCAGTAGTATTGTGAACACTGAAGCTTTCTTT.

The chain employs TRBV15 and TRBJ2-1, with D perhaps TRBD1 (6 bases). V shed 2 bases and J shed 0 bases, with 17 bases lying between them. The CDR3 contains 18 residues. The V gene's germline CDR1 is LNHNV and CDR2 YYDKDF (reference sequence). CDR3 region: CATSRSGTPWSSYNEQFF. In DNA form, the CDR3 reads TGTGCCACCAGCAGATCGGGGACACCCTGGAGCTCCTACAATGAGCAGTTCTTC.

The V call is TRBV5-1, the J call TRBJ1-1; D perhaps matches TRBD1 (6 bases). The CDR3 has 18 amino acids. With 0 bases removed from V and 5 bases from J, the gap between germline ends came to 23 bases. Germline CDR1 SGHRS, CDR2 YFSETQ. This chain's CDR3 is CASSLVGTPVSQETEAFF. CDR3 nucleotide sequence: TGCGCCAGCAGCTTGGTGGGGACACCAGTTTCGCAGGAGACTGAAGCTTTCTTT.

The rearrangement uses TRBV2 and TRBJ1-6, with a weak D call TRBD1 (5 bases). Germline loops: CDR1 SNHLY, CDR2 FYNNEI. CDR3 length equals 16 residues. V was shortened by 6 bases and J by 7 bases, with 19 bases between the two germline ends. The CDR3 nucleotides read TGTGCCAGCAGAGGCGGGGACCGGGGGTTGAATTCACCCCTCCACTTT. Amino acids: CASRGGDRGLNSPLHF.

The chain carries TRBV7-6 and TRBJ2-3; 10 positions match TRBD1. Germline V gene data show CDR1 as SGHVS and CDR2 as FNYEAQ. The CDR3 length is 16 residues. The V segment lost 3 bases and the J segment 1 base; nucleotides outside the gene matches: 4. In DNA form, the CDR3 reads TGTGCCAGCAGCTTGGGCGGGACAGGGGGCACAGATACGCAGTATTTT. Translating gives CASSLGGTGGTDTQYF.

Only one count was recorded for this clone. This chain links TRBV7-3 with TRBJ2-3; TRBD2 matches 15 bases. The CDR3 has 18 residues. V lost 1 base and J lost 4; bases outside the gene matches: 6. CDR1 and CDR2 from the germline V gene are SGHTA and FQGTGA. This CDR3 reads CASSLNPGLAGGADTQYF. The CDR3, as DNA: TGTGCCAGCAGCTTAAACCCTGGACTAGCGGGAGGGGCAGATACGCAGTATTTT.

The V and J genes are TRBV19 and TRBJ1-6; D gene ambiguous. Trimming shortened V by 1 base and J by 3 bases, and 4 bases separated the two germline ends. Germline V lookup: CDR1 LNHDA, CDR2 SQIVND (reference sequence). CDR3 size: 14 residues. CDR3 nucleotides: TGTGCCAGTAGTATAGTCTTCTATAATTCACCCCTCCACTTT. This translates into CASSIVFYNSPLHF.

This chain links TRBV3-1 (or the pseudogene TRBV3-2) with TRBJ1-6; 10 nucleotides line up with TRBD1. The CDR3 extends over 17 amino acids. CDR1 is LGHDT, CDR2 YNNKEL, per germline (reference sequence). V gave up 1 base and J gave up 0 bases; unmatched junction bases: 0. CDR3 coding DNA: TGTGCCAGCAGCCAAGGGACAGGGGGCTCCTATAATTCACCCCTCCACTTT. Its protein is CASSQGTGGSYNSPLHF.

The chain combines TRBV7-2 with TRBJ1-5, with D hard to call. The V end was cut by 1 base, the J end by 1 base, with 8 bases between. Germline assignment: CDR1 SGHTA and CDR2 FQGNSA. This CDR3 contains 15 residues. The CDR3 here is CASSLEPHSNQPQHF. The CDR3 DNA reads TGTGCCAGCAGCTTAGAACCCCACAGCAATCAGCCCCAGCATTTT.

The rearrangement uses TRBV28 and TRBJ1-2; TRBD1 aligns across 11 bases. Germline V gives CDR1 MDHEN, CDR2 SYDVKM. CDR3 length: 13 amino acids. The V and J ends lost 5 bases and 4 bases, in that order; junction bases with no gene match: 0. The CDR3 loop is CASSGQGAYGYTF. CDR3 sequence (DNA): TGTGCCAGCAGTGGACAGGGGGCCTATGGCTACACCTTC.

This clone was counted once. The chain uses TRBV19 and TRBJ1-1, with D uncertain. CDR1 and CDR2 from the germline V gene are LNHDA and SQIVND (reference sequence). V lost 8 bases and J lost 8, with 12 bases in between. The CDR3 has 11 amino acids. The CDR3 DNA reads as TGTGCCAGTCAAGGACGGACCGAAGCTTTCTTT. This encodes CASQGRTEAFF.

V usage is TRBV7-2 and J usage is TRBJ2-3; 7 nucleotides match TRBD2. Germline V lookup: CDR1 SGHTA, CDR2 FQGNSA. J was trimmed by 7 bases and V by 0 bases; bases with no gene match: 1. The CDR3 consists of 13 residues. CDR3 amino acids: CASSLAGGNTQYF. CDR3 in DNA: TGTGCCAGCAGCTTAGCGGGAGGGAATACGCAGTATTTT.

The chain combines TRBV4-3 with TRBJ1-2; D is possibly TRBD1 (5 bases). CDR3 size: 15 residues. Germline lookup yields CDR1 LGHNA and CDR2 YSLEER. The V end lost 4 bases, the J end lost 5 bases, and 17 bases lay between the germline ends. CDR3 in amino acids: CASSPGRTDRYGYTF. As DNA, the CDR3 is TGCGCCAGCAGCCCAGGGAGGACGGATCGATATGGCTACACCTTC.

The chain recombines TRBV19 with TRBJ2-7; no clear D gene. Germline CDR1 reads LNHDA; CDR2 reads SQIVND (reference sequence). V dropped 3 bases and J dropped 3 bases, with 9 bases sitting between them. CDR3 length: 13 residues. CDR3 loop: CASSIVINYEQYF. The CDR3 DNA reads as TGTGCCAGTAGTATTGTCATAAACTACGAGCAGTACTTC.

A note on this clone: Other DNA sequences within the sample encode an identical CDR3. This rearrangement joins TRBV7-2 to TRBJ2-1; 14 bases align to TRBD2. V dropped 0 bases and J dropped 7; count of bases not matched to a gene: 2. The V gene's germline CDR1 is SGHTA and CDR2 FQGNSA. The length of the CDR3 is 16 residues. Here the CDR3 reads CASSLAGLAGVNEQFF. The CDR3 region has the DNA TGTGCCAGCAGCTTAGCGGGACTAGCGGGAGTTAATGAGCAGTTCTTC.

This sequence joins TRBV4-3 and TRBJ1-5; D is unresolved. The germline V gene has CDR1 LGHNA and CDR2 YSLEER. CDR3 length: 17 residues. V lost 0 bases to trimming and J lost 0 bases, with 12 bases between them. The CDR3 coding sequence is TGCGCCAGCAGCCAAGAAGGGCCCACTCGTAGCAATCAGCCCCAGCATTTT. It codes for CASSQEGPTRSNQPQHF.

In this sample, this clone turned up once. The chain is built from TRBV7-9 and TRBJ2-4, with 7 bases that match TRBD2. CDR1 is SEHNR, CDR2 FQNEAQ, per germline (reference sequence). J was trimmed by 1 base and V by 5 bases; bases with no gene match: 11. The CDR3 runs 17 residues. CDR3 loop: CASSPRDYRMAKNIQYF. The CDR3 DNA reads as TGTGCCAGCAGCCCGAGGGACTACCGAATGGCCAAAAACATTCAGTACTTC.

The chain is built from TRBV6-4 and TRBJ2-1, with 9 bases lining up with TRBD2. With 3 bases clipped from V and 7 bases from J, the junction kept 10 bases outside the gene matches. The CDR3 loop spans 16 amino acids. CDR1 and CDR2 from the germline V gene are MRHNA and SNTAGT. The DNA of the CDR3 is TGTGCCAGCAGTGAGTCTAGCGGGAAGGTCGGGAATGAGCAGTTCTTC. Translation: CASSESSGKVGNEQFF.